This paragraph reports one T cell receptor beta chain. There are 15 residues in the CDR3. Germline CDR1 and CDR2: SGDLS and YYNGEE. Trimming removed 4 bases at V and 0 bases at J, with 12 bases between. Only in-frame clones appear in the TCRdb table, and some are missing; sequencing was by immunoSEQ multiplex PCR. The table lists more than 80,000 clones, roughly 89% of them singletons. The data were taken from a study of OX40 agonist ivuxolimab in advanced cancers. Study details: Ivuxolimab, an agonist antibody against OX40 (CD134), was given to patients.

Sequences were derived from CD4+ or CD8+ T cells sorted from blood, sampled in a trial of the OX40 agonist ivuxolimab. The receptor was isolated from an adult with an advanced solid tumor such as melanoma, head and neck, liver or kidney cancer. This chain links TRBV9 with TRBJ2-3; unclear D gene. The CDR3 sequence: CASSTRPGSTDTQYF. CDR3 nucleotides: TGTGCCAGCAGCACACGTCCGGGCAGCACAGATACGCAGTATTTT.